This T cell receptor beta chain emerged from a study of T cell responses to AZD1222 COVID-19 vaccine. Study-wide results and caveats: Repertoire collection took place solely once the T cell response had peaked. Donors were mostly white British, more females; clonal diversity possibly underestimated. Nearly half of unique spike-specific TCRs reportedly avoided B.1.351 and B.1.1.7 mutated regions. Spike-specific TCR breadth and depth rose after two AZD1222 doses.

Germline loops: CDR1 MNHEY, CDR2 SVGAGI. The CDR3 spans 14 residues. The V end was cut by 5 bases, the J end by 1 base, with 6 bases between. Notes on this clone: Its cognate antigen is unknown.

Using immunoSEQ multiplex PCR, the repertoire was profiled, and TCRdb retains in-frame clones only, with some absent. The table includes over 150,000 clones, about nine tenths detected once. This sequence was found in an adult in good health. The sequencing used peripheral blood, collected on day 0 of AZD1222 vaccination. The chain has TRBV6-5 and TRBJ1-6, with D perhaps TRBD1 (5 bases). CDR3 protein: CASSRQSYNSPLHF. CDR3 nucleotide sequence: TGTGCCAGCAGTAGACAGTCCTATAATTCACCCCTCCACTTT.